The clone carrying this TCR beta chain appeared once. These data come from a study of blood T cell repertoires in COVID-19. The wider study: Collection of acute and convalescent COVID-19 samples took place in the United States, Italy and Spain. T cells, B-cell-depleted T cells, or PBMCs supplied cDNA or gDNA.

The CDR3 is 13 amino acids. V lost 1 base and J lost 7, with 11 bases in between. Germline CDR1 reads GTSNPN; CDR2 reads SVGIG (reference sequence). As processed by the authors: Estimation of nucleated cell counts was performed using reference gene primer amplification. Generated by immunoSEQ multiplex PCR, the TCRdb table keeps only in-frame clones and is missing some. The V and J calls and clone size are taken from that table; D and trimming were inferred from the DNA. The sample includes fewer than 150,000 clones, about 87% of them seen just once. The source of this sequence is a woman in her sixties with acute or convalescent COVID-19. V and J are TRBV30 and TRBJ1-5; no definite D call. Sequenced material: peripheral blood. The CDR3 here is CAWSGANGQPQHF. CDR3 coding DNA: TGTGCCTGGAGTGGGGCCAATGGGCAGCCCCAGCATTTT.